Below are 27 T cell receptor beta chains sequenced from a single sample in a study of T cell responses to AZD1222 COVID-19 vaccine. Produced via immunoSEQ multiplex PCR; TCRdb's table is partial and in-frame only. In the table there are fewer than 150,000 clones, roughly 89% of which are singletons. Material: peripheral blood, obtained on day 0 of AZD1222 vaccination. The source of these receptors is an adult in good health.

In DNA, the CDR3 is TGCAGCGTTGTAGGACATTGGGAGACCCAGTACTTC. Residues: CSVVGHWETQYF. The gene calls are TRBV29-1 and TRBJ2-5; TRBD1 is a possible D gene (5 bases). Germline CDR1 and CDR2: SQVTM and ANQGSEA. The CDR3 length is 12 residues. Trimming shortened V by 4 bases and J by 5 bases, and 11 bases separated the two germline ends.

The V gene is TRBV9, the J gene TRBJ1-1; D is unclear. Germline V gene sequence: CDR1 SGDLS, CDR2 YYNGEE. The CDR3 is 18 residues long. V lost 1 base to trimming and J lost 4 bases, with 23 bases between them. The CDR3 sequence: CASSVPPPLRAEITEAFF. Here the CDR3 DNA reads TGTGCCAGCAGCGTACCGCCCCCCTTGCGGGCCGAGATCACTGAAGCTTTCTTT.

The genes are TRBV18 and TRBJ2-3; 7 bases align to TRBD1. The trim removed 8 bases at V and 1 base at J, leaving 12 bases unmatched. The CDR3 length is 16 residues. Germline CDR1 and CDR2: KGHSH and LQKENI. The CDR3 reads CASLSGGRLGTDTQYF. For the CDR3, the DNA is TGTGCCAGCCTCTCAGGGGGTCGCTTAGGCACAGATACGCAGTATTTT. Combining the CDR3 with reference TRBV18 and TRBJ2-3 gives the whole variable domain NAGVMQNPRHLVRRRGQEARLRCSPMKGHSHVYWYRQLPEEGLKFMVYLQKENIIDESGMPKERFSAEFPKEGPSILRIQQVVRGDSAAYFCASLSGGRLGTDTQYFGPGTRLTVL.

This sequence joins TRBV4-3 and TRBJ1-1; TRBD1 is a possible D gene (5 bases). CDR3 length equals 13 residues. Germline V gene lookup returns CDR1 LGHNA and CDR2 YSLEER. V lost 3 bases and J lost 3, with 8 bases in between. The CDR3 loop reads CASSQQGDTEAFF. The CDR3 DNA sequence: TGCGCCAGCAGCCAGCAGGGAGACACTGAAGCTTTCTTT.

This chain uses TRBV5-1 with TRBJ2-7; possibly TRBD2 for D (5 bases). Germline-derived CDR1 and CDR2 are SGHRS and YFSETQ. The V gene lost 0 bases and the J gene lost 5 bases, with 12 bases spanning the gap. CDR3 size: 14 residues. CDR3 residues: CASSLDPGVDEQYF. CDR3 coding DNA: TGCGCCAGCAGCTTGGACCCCGGGGTAGACGAGCAGTACTTC.

J is TRBJ2-7 and V is TRBV12-5; 9 bases align to TRBD1. Germline CDR1 reads LGHNT; CDR2 reads FRNRAP. The CDR3 spans 17 residues. J lost 2 bases, V lost 5 bases, and 13 bases had no gene match. This CDR3 reads CASGIRTGQGVTYEQYF. The CDR3 coding sequence is TGTGCTAGTGGTATTCGGACGGGACAGGGAGTTACCTACGAGCAGTACTTC.

This clone came up a few times. The chain is built from TRBV4-2 and TRBJ1-4; maybe TRBD1 (6 bases). V was trimmed by 0 bases and J by 7 bases, leaving 15 bases between them. CDR1 LGHNA and CDR2 YNFKEQ come from the germline V gene. This CDR3 comprises 16 residues. The CDR3 loop reads CASSQDTGGASEKLFF. The CDR3 DNA reads TGTGCCAGCAGCCAAGACACGGGGGGCGCAAGTGAAAAACTGTTTTTT.

The chain joins TRBV30 to TRBJ1-1; tentatively, D is TRBD1 (6 bases). Trimming cost V 3 bases and J 0 bases, with 11 bases left between them. This CDR3 is 14 amino acids long. CDR1 and CDR2 (germline): GTSNPN, SVGIG (reference sequence). The CDR3 spells CAWRWQGMNTEAFF. The CDR3 DNA reads TGTGCCTGGAGGTGGCAGGGGATGAACACTGAAGCTTTCTTT.

The V and J genes are TRBV30 and TRBJ1-2; 9 bases are shared with TRBD1. With 3 bases clipped from V and 2 bases from J, the junction kept 7 bases outside the gene matches. CDR3 length: 15 residues. The V gene's germline CDR1 is GTSNPN and CDR2 SVGIG (reference sequence). The CDR3 nucleotides read TGTGCCTGGAGAGCACAGGGGGCAGGCAACTATGGCTACACCTTC. Translated: CAWRAQGAGNYGYTF.

V gene TRBV5-5 combines with J gene TRBJ2-7, with D tentatively TRBD2 (6 bases). In germline, CDR1 is SGHKS, CDR2 YYEKEE (reference sequence). The V end was cut by 1 base, the J end by 2 bases, with 13 bases between. The CDR3 totals 15 residues. The CDR3 region is CASSLIGGVAYEQYF. The CDR3 nucleotides are TGTGCCAGCAGCTTGATCGGAGGGGTCGCCTACGAGCAGTACTTC.

This chain joins TRBV6-5 and TRBJ1-6; 7 bases are a match to TRBD1. CDR1 MNHEY and CDR2 SVGAGI come from the germline V gene. The ends lost 4 bases at V and 8 bases at J; junction bases unmatched: 2. This CDR3 contains 13 residues. The CDR3 DNA reads TGTGCCAGCAGTTCGGGACAGTATTCACCCCTCCACTTT. Encoded protein: CASSSGQYSPLHF.

The CDR3 sequence is CASDGQGYRPQHF. The DNA for the CDR3 is TGTGCCAGCGACGGACAGGGCTACCGACCCCAGCATTTT. The V gene is TRBV6-7, the J gene TRBJ1-5; the match to TRBD1 covers 8 bases. TRBV6-7 is classed as an ORF, of uncertain function. J gave up 10 bases and V 8 bases, and 10 bases lay outside the gene matches. CDR3 length: 13 residues.

In its sample, this clone was seen many times. The chain is built from TRBV30 and TRBJ2-7, with a tentative D call TRBD2 (6 bases). Deletions cut 6 bases from V and 5 bases from J, with 14 bases between. The germline V gene encodes CDR1 GTSNPN and CDR2 SVGIG (reference sequence). The CDR3 has 12 residues. CDR3 region: CACSFGGNEQYF. DNA of the CDR3: TGTGCCTGCTCCTTTGGAGGGAACGAGCAGTACTTC.

This clone has just a few counts. The CDR3 is CSVEDPQGIGNTIYF. DNA of the CDR3: TGCAGCGTTGAAGATCCACAGGGGATAGGAAACACCATATATTTT. The rearrangement links TRBV29-1 to TRBJ1-3; 7 bases map to TRBD1. The trim removed 0 bases at V and 4 bases at J, leaving 6 bases unmatched. This CDR3 is 15 amino acids long. CDR1 and CDR2 from the germline V gene are SQVTM and ANQGSEA.

The rearrangement uses TRBV12-5 and TRBJ1-6; maybe TRBD1 (5 bases). The V end was cut by 0 bases, the J end by 6 bases, with 15 bases between. Germline V gene data show CDR1 as LGHNT and CDR2 as FRNRAP. This CDR3 comprises 17 residues. Here the CDR3 DNA reads TGTGCTAGTGGTTTGGTCATGGTCCAGGGAGGTAATTCACCCCTCCACTTT. Amino acid sequence: CASGLVMVQGGNSPLHF.

The rearrangement uses TRBV9 and TRBJ1-1; D is perhaps TRBD1 (6 bases). Trimming took off 5 bases at V and 3 bases at J, with 14 bases between the two ends. The germline gives CDR1 SGDLS, CDR2 YYNGEE. The CDR3 totals 14 residues. CDR3 loop: CASSGGGKDTEAFF. CDR3 DNA sequence: TGTGCCAGCAGTGGAGGGGGAAAGGACACTGAAGCTTTCTTT.

The chain is built from TRBV4-3 and TRBJ1-5; TRBD1 is a possible D gene (5 bases). Looked up from germline, CDR1 is LGHNA and CDR2 is YSLEER. The CDR3 is 16 residues long. V shed 0 bases and J shed 1 base, with 10 bases lying between them. The CDR3 loop is CASSQERWGSNQPQHF. Written as DNA, the CDR3 is TGCGCCAGCAGCCAAGAAAGGTGGGGGAGCAATCAGCCCCAGCATTTT.

The chain is built from TRBV7-8 and TRBJ1-2; the match to TRBD1 covers 7 bases. Unmatched junction bases numbered 14, after V lost 5 bases and J lost 8 bases. Germline V CDR1 and CDR2: SGHVS, FQNEAQ. The CDR3 covers 15 residues. The CDR3 bases are TGTGCCAGCAGCCAAAGACAGGGCCTCCACCAGGGCTACACCTTC. Translated: CASSQRQGLHQGYTF.

The chain employs TRBV5-1 and TRBJ1-5; 7 nucleotides match TRBD1. This CDR3 is built from 16 residues. The V gene end was trimmed by 4 bases and the J gene end by 6 bases; junction bases not matched to a gene: 13. Per germline, CDR1 SGHRS and CDR2 YFSETQ. The DNA of the CDR3 is TGCGCCAGCAGCCCCGGGGACAGCCTAAATAGTCAGCCCCAGCATTTT. As protein: CASSPGDSLNSQPQHF.

The chain joins TRBV5-1 to TRBJ1-4; D not certain. Trimming stripped 0 bases from V and 0 bases from J, with 9 bases between. Germline-derived CDR1 and CDR2 are SGHRS and YFSETQ. This CDR3 contains 16 residues. CDR3 sequence: CASSLDAFPTNEKLFF. CDR3 nucleotide sequence: TGCGCCAGCAGCTTGGACGCGTTTCCAACTAATGAAAAACTGTTTTTT. The full variable domain, completed using reference TRBV5-1 and TRBJ1-4, is KAGVTQTPRYLIKTRGQQVTLSCSPISGHRSVSWYQQTPGQGLQFLFEYFSETQRNKGNFPGRFSGRQFSNSRSEMNVSTLELGDSALYLCASSLDAFPTNEKLFFGSGTQLSVL.

The rearrangement links TRBV2 to TRBJ2-1; 13 bases line up with TRBD2. V shed 4 bases, J shed 6 bases, and the junction held 6 bases outside the gene matches. Germline CDR1 and CDR2: SNHLY and FYNNEI. The CDR3 consists of 16 residues. CDR3 nucleotides: TGTGCCAGCAGTGCCGGACTAGCGGGAGATATCAATGAGCAGTTCTTC. Translating gives CASSAGLAGDINEQFF.

The chain is built from TRBV7-9 and TRBJ1-1; D might be TRBD1 (5 bases). The CDR3 totals 16 residues. V was pared by 5 bases and J by 3 bases, with 19 bases between. In germline, CDR1 is SEHNR, CDR2 FQNEAQ (reference sequence). The CDR3 protein is CASSPNPQQGYTEAFF. As DNA, the CDR3 is TGTGCCAGCAGCCCTAACCCCCAGCAGGGTTACACTGAAGCTTTCTTT. The full variable domain, its missing parts supplied by reference TRBV7-9 and TRBJ1-1, is DTGVSQNPRHKITKRGQNVTFRCDPISEHNRLYWYRQTLGQGPEFLTYFQNEAQLEKSRLLSDRFSAERPKGSFSTLEIQRTEQGDSAMYLCASSPNPQQGYTEAFFGQGTRLTVV.

This chain uses TRBV27 with TRBJ1-4; D not resolved. The germline V gene has CDR1 MNHEY and CDR2 SMNVEV (reference sequence). V dropped 1 base and J dropped 8 bases, with 14 bases sitting between them. This CDR3 has 15 amino acids. The CDR3: CASSLFAGSGEKLFF. The DNA for the CDR3 is TGTGCCAGCAGTTTATTTGCCGGGAGTGGCGAAAAACTGTTTTTT.

This clone was found once. The chain joins TRBV27 to TRBJ1-5; D unresolved. The CDR3 loop spans 15 amino acids. Germline CDR1 and CDR2: MNHEY and SMNVEV (reference sequence). V gave up 2 bases and J gave up 4 bases, with 12 bases separating them. The CDR3 sequence: CASSLRAYENQPQHF. For the CDR3, the DNA is TGTGCCAGCAGTTTAAGGGCTTATGAGAATCAGCCCCAGCATTTT.

This CDR3 is CASSLSGWDSNQPQHF. The CDR3 DNA reads TGTGCCAGCAGTTTATCCGGATGGGATAGCAATCAGCCCCAGCATTTT. This chain links TRBV28 with TRBJ1-5; D remains ambiguous. There are 16 residues in the CDR3. The germline V gene has CDR1 MDHEN and CDR2 SYDVKM. V lost 1 base and J lost 0, with 10 bases in between.

The genes are TRBV30 and TRBJ1-5; D not resolved. The CDR3 is 15 amino acids. V shed 0 bases and J shed 2 bases, with 11 bases lying between them. Per the germline V gene, CDR1 is GTSNPN and CDR2 is SVGIG (reference sequence). The CDR3 here is CAWSVGGLGNQPQHF. CDR3 DNA: TGTGCCTGGAGTGTAGGAGGGCTTGGCAATCAGCCCCAGCATTTT.

The chain has TRBV5-4 and TRBJ1-3, with D hard to call. The CDR3 runs 15 residues. Germline V CDR1 and CDR2: SGHNT, YYREEE (reference sequence). Trimming cost V 0 bases and J 4 bases, with 11 bases left between them. The CDR3 nucleotides are TGTGCCAGCAGCTTGGAAAGGTCAAGAGGAAACACCATATATTTT. It is translated as CASSLERSRGNTIYF.